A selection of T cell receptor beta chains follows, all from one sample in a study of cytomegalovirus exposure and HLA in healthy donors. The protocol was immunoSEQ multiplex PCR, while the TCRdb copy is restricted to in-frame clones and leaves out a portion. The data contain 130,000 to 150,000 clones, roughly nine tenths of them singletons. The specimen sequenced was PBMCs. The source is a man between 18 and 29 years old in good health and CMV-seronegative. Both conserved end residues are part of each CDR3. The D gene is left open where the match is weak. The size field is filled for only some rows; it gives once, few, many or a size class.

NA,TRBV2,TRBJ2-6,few,TGTGCCAGCATTCCTAGACTGTTCTCTGGGGCCAACGTCCTGACTTTC,CASIPRLFSGANVLTF
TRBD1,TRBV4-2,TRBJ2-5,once,TGTGCCAGCAGCCAAGAGGGACAGGGCGAGACCCAGTACTTC,CASSQEGQGETQYF
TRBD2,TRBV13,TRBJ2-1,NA,TGTGCCAGCAGCTCGACTAGCGGGGGTATGAATGAGCAGTTCTTC,CASSSTSGGMNEQFF
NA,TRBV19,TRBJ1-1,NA,TGTGCCAGTAGTTCCACCCCTGCGGGGGCGAACACTGAAGCTTTCTTT,CASSSTPAGANTEAFF
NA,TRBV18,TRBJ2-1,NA,TGTGCCAGCTCACCGGGGCCCGCGCAATCCTACAATGAGCAGTTCTTC,CASSPGPAQSYNEQFF
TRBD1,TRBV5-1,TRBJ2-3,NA,TGCGCCAGCAGGCAACAGGGGAAGACAGATACGCAGTATTTT,CASRQQGKTDTQYF
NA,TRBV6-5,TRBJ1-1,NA,TGTGCCAGCAGTCAGACTAGGGGGAACACTGAAGCTTTCTTT,CASSQTRGNTEAFF
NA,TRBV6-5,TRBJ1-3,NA,TGTGCCAGCAGTTACGGGAGCGGAATCTCTGGAAACACCATATATTTT,CASSYGSGISGNTIYF
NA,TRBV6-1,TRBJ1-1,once,TGTGCCAGCACCCGAAGTAGAGCTAACACTGAAGCTTTCTTT,CASTRSRANTEAFF
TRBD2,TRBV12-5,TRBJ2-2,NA,TGTGCTAGTGGTTTCTTGGTAGCGGGGCGGTCTGGCGGGGAGCTGTTTTTT,CASGFLVAGRSGGELFF
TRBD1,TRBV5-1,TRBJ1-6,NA,TGCGCCAGCAGCCCGGGGCGCCGGGACAGAATTAATTCACCCCTCCACTTT,CASSPGRRDRINSPLHF
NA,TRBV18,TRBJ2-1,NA,TGTGCCAGCTCACCACGGCAGGTGGGGGGCTCCTACAATGAGCAGTTCTTC,CASSPRQVGGSYNEQFF